Sequencing of this T cell receptor beta chain was carried out in a study of blood T cells in healthy people across ages (dated by TCRdb to 2015 to 2017). About the study as a whole: In model experiments, template switching captured about one uniquely barcoded TCR beta cDNA molecule for every two T cells. To track age-related changes in TCR beta repertoire diversity, the study relied on deep sequencing normalized with unique cDNA molecular identifiers. The donors were divided into four age groups: young (average roughly 17 years), middle-aged (approximately 42), aged (approximately 62) and long-lived (about 79). To avoid experimental bias, donors of different ages were randomly spread across the sequencing lanes. Two additional independent replicas of 1 million unique cDNA reads from the same blood draw were analyzed for two donors (one aged 18 to 30 and one aged 80 or older). The full study reports these points: Donor CMV infection status was unknown, potentially confounding age-related changes in expanded clonotypes. Estimates of total diversity from one million sequenced T cells were regarded as lower bounds and underestimates. Bulk unsorted PBMC profiling prevented conclusive comparison of naive and antigen-experienced compartments. Observed TCR beta diversity per million T cells fell roughly linearly with age, and a significant reduction was already apparent by age around 36. Compared with the aged group, more naive CD4+ T cells, fewer expanded clones and increased TCR diversity were shown by the long-lived group, suggesting age selection. The percentage of naive T cells measured by flow cytometry correlated strongly with observed TCR beta diversity.

The roughly 39 donors, aged roughly 6 to 95 years, were systemically healthy Caucasian individuals from Russia. Each donor gave about 9.8 milliliters of peripheral blood, drawn into EDTA-treated Vacutainer tubes. Ficoll-Paque density-gradient centrifugation was used to isolate PBMCs, with at least 6 million obtained per sample. Trizol reagent was used to extract total RNA from PBMCs, with at least 6 micrograms per sample. For every donor, flow cytometry on a PBMC aliquot measured the percentage of naive CD45RAhigh/CD27high T cells. Unmatched junction bases come to 7, with V trimmed by 5 bases and J by 10 bases. Reading the germline V gene gives CDR1 SGHTA and CDR2 FQGNSA. Spanning cysteine to phenylalanine, the CDR3 consists of 12 amino acids. Only the CDR3 part of the read is kept: 36 bases, read in frame from the first base. This clonotype was observed a few times. What antigen it recognizes has not been identified. The input lacks base qualities; no much larger clone sits a single base away.

Library construction relied on 5' RACE. Reads for this sample came from an Illumina HiSeq 2500. A second PCR of about 7 to 12 cycles was run with a J-beta primer mix and a sample-barcoded 5' primer. A unique molecular identifier was introduced onto each TCR beta cDNA molecule by a template-switch 5' adaptor carrying 12 random nucleotides. At least 2.5 million CDR3-containing paired-end reads were obtained from each sample. All of the RNA was converted into first-strand cDNA using the Mint cDNA synthesis kit, with a TRBC-specific oligonucleotide serving as the primer. Following uracil-DNA glycosylase treatment, all cDNA underwent a first 18-cycle PCR with the universal primers M1SS and BC2_uni_R. Processing in the source paper ran as follows. Each sample was normalized by randomly selecting 1 million high-quality reads, each carrying a distinct molecular identifier. Reads with shared molecular identifiers were discarded instead of being binned into consensus sequences. MiTCR, run with a Q25 quality threshold and the strictest error-elimination algorithm, handled CDR3 identification, clonotype clustering and error correction. Lower-bound total TCR beta diversity was estimated with a nonparametric unseen species model using Euler transformation. TCRdb itself trimmed the public reads at Q25 with fastp, ran MiXCR and retained productive beta chains. CDR3 protein sequences are deduplicated, and each keeps its most common genes and DNA. The V and J calls follow TCRdb's processing rather than the paper's. This sample lists fewer than 800,000 distinct CDR3 sequences; about 52% were detected once. The top ten hold around 32% of the sample.

The chain joins TRBV7-2 to TRBJ2-7; 8 bases in between match TRBD2. Input material: blood. This receptor was obtained from a woman between 55 and 75 years old in good health. This receptor has the CDR3 CASSPGGADQYF. At the DNA level, the sequence is TGTGCCAGCAGCCCCGGGGGGGCAGATCAGTACTTC.